The 14 T cell receptor beta chains reported below all come from one sample, sequenced in a study of shared clonotypes between healthy human individuals. The assay was immunoSEQ multiplex PCR, and TCRdb's table has in-frame clones only and misses some. Counted here are 1.6 million or so clones, roughly 96% occurring once; the ten biggest clones make up roughly 1.2%. The sequenced material came from naive CD4+ T cells sorted from blood. Subset denoted: CD45RA+ positively selected. Receptors originate from a man younger than 40 in good health.

For the CDR3, the DNA is TGTGCCAGCAGCCCCGCTCCTAGCGGGAGGGCCTACGAGCAGTACTTC. As protein: CASSPAPSGRAYEQYF. V is TRBV5-5 and J is TRBJ2-7; 12 nucleotides line up with TRBD2. Germline values: CDR1 SGHKS, CDR2 YYEKEE (reference sequence). J lost 2 bases, V lost 4 bases, and 7 bases had no gene match. The CDR3 totals 16 residues. Full variable domain (missing parts from reference TRBV5-5 and TRBJ2-7): DAGVTQSPTHLIKTRGQQVTLRCSPISGHKSVSWYQQVLGQGPQFIFQYYEKEERGRGNFPDRFSARQFPNYSSELNVNALLLGDSALYLCASSPAPSGRAYEQYFGPGTRLTVT.

The chain is built from TRBV18 and TRBJ2-7; D gene ambiguous. CDR3 length: 16 amino acids. The V end lost 3 bases, the J end lost 2 bases, and 17 bases lay between the germline ends. Germline CDR1 KGHSH, CDR2 LQKENI. The CDR3 is CASSPRHLGFTYEQYF. Here the CDR3 DNA reads TGTGCCAGCTCACCCCGCCACCTAGGGTTCACCTACGAGCAGTACTTC.

The rearrangement joins TRBV5-6 to TRBJ1-5; D is unresolved. CDR1 is SGHDT and CDR2 is YYEEEE in the germline V gene. The CDR3 loop spans 15 amino acids. Deletions cut 2 bases from V and 0 bases from J, with 9 bases between. The CDR3 DNA sequence: TGTGCCAGCAGCTTAACGGATTATAGCAATCAGCCCCAGCATTTT. Its translation is CASSLTDYSNQPQHF.

This sequence joins TRBV6-5 and TRBJ2-7; 8 bases match TRBD2. The CDR3 loop spans 15 amino acids. Germline CDR1 reads MNHEY; CDR2 reads SVGAGI. V was pared by 0 bases and J by 7 bases, with 8 bases of the junction left unmatched. CDR3 residues: CASSYSSAGAYEQYF. In DNA form, the CDR3 reads TGTGCCAGCAGTTACTCGTCAGCGGGAGCTTATGAGCAGTACTTC.

The chain combines TRBV2 with TRBJ1-2; unclear D gene. The length of the CDR3 is 9 residues. The V end was cut by 10 bases, the J end by 7 bases, with 7 bases between. The germline V gene has CDR1 SNHLY and CDR2 FYNNEI. CDR3 sequence (DNA): TGTGCCACCAAAGGTGGCTACACCTTC. Protein: CATKGGYTF.

The CDR3 nucleotides read TGCGCCAGCAGCTCCGCGGGGGAGAGACAAGAGACCCAGTACTTC. Translated: CASSSAGERQETQYF. The chain employs TRBV5-1 and TRBJ2-5; 7 bases are shared with TRBD2. This CDR3 contains 15 residues. Germline assignment: CDR1 SGHRS and CDR2 YFSETQ. V shed 3 bases, J shed 2 bases, and the junction held 7 bases outside the gene matches.

The CDR3 reads CASSVRQGRETGELFF. The CDR3 DNA reads as TGTGCCAGCAGCGTACGACAGGGGCGGGAGACCGGGGAGCTGTTTTTT. V is TRBV9 and J is TRBJ2-2, with a tentative D call TRBD1 (8 bases). Trimming removed 1 base from V and 5 bases from J, with 15 bases in between. This CDR3 is 16 amino acids long. Germline lookup yields CDR1 SGDLS and CDR2 YYNGEE.

As concerns this clone: Other DNA sequences in the sample encode the same CDR3. V gene TRBV30 combines with J gene TRBJ1-3; no reliable D call. CDR3 length: 14 amino acids. Trimming stripped 0 bases from V and 1 base from J, with 7 bases between. Germline values: CDR1 GTSNPN, CDR2 SVGIG (reference sequence). CDR3 residues: CAWSVLGSGNTIYF. The CDR3 DNA reads as TGTGCCTGGAGTGTACTGGGGTCTGGAAACACCATATATTTT. The complete variable domain, with remaining parts taken from reference TRBV30 and TRBJ1-3, reads SQTIHQWPATLVQPVGSPLSLECTVEGTSNPNLYWYRQAAGRGLQLLFYSVGIGQISSEVPQNLSASRPQDRQFILSSKKLLLSDSGFYLCAWSVLGSGNTIYFGEGSWLTVV.

The chain has TRBV13 and TRBJ1-1; unclear D gene. The CDR3 contains 11 residues. Germline lookup yields CDR1 PRHDT and CDR2 FYEKMQ (reference sequence). Trimming pared 5 bases from V and 7 bases from J, leaving 8 bases between. DNA of the CDR3: TGTGCCAGCAGCACAACCCGTGAAGCTTTCTTT. Translation: CASSTTREAFF.

This chain uses TRBV5-1 with TRBJ2-5; unclear D gene. V shed 0 bases and J shed 1 base, with 10 bases lying between them. CDR1 is SGHRS and CDR2 is YFSETQ in the germline V gene. This CDR3 spans 15 amino acids. The CDR3 DNA follows: TGCGCCAGCAGCTTGGTTCCAGCTAGCCAAGAGACCCAGTACTTC. Amino acid sequence: CASSLVPASQETQYF. The variable domain in full, with the rest retrieved from reference TRBV5-1 and TRBJ2-5, is KAGVTQTPRYLIKTRGQQVTLSCSPISGHRSVSWYQQTPGQGLQFLFEYFSETQRNKGNFPGRFSGRQFSNSRSEMNVSTLELGDSALYLCASSLVPASQETQYFGPGTRLLVL.

The genes are TRBV4-2 and TRBJ2-5; 11 bases line up with TRBD1. The CDR3 length is 16 residues. Germline V gene sequence: CDR1 LGHNA, CDR2 YNFKEQ. Trimming cost V 3 bases and J 1 base; bases outside gene matches: 4. The CDR3 nucleotides read TGTGCCAGCAGCCACGGGACAGGGGGACCCCAAGAGACCCAGTACTTC. Its translation: CASSHGTGGPQETQYF.

The V call is TRBV18, the J call TRBJ2-3; D is possibly TRBD1 (5 bases). Between the trimmed V and J ends, which lost 2 bases and 2 bases, there was a span of 14 bases. Germline CDR1 and CDR2: KGHSH and LQKENI. The CDR3 totals 16 residues. CDR3 bases: TGTGCCAGCTCACCAGCACAGGTCACGTTCACAGATACGCAGTATTTT. This encodes CASSPAQVTFTDTQYF.

The chain combines TRBV10-1 with TRBJ2-7, with 8 nucleotides matching TRBD1. V shed 3 bases, J shed 3 bases, and the junction held 7 bases outside the gene matches. From germline, CDR1 is WNHNN and CDR2 SYGVQD (reference sequence). This CDR3 region has 15 residues. CDR3 sequence: CASSDPGTGNYEQYF. In nucleotides, the CDR3 is TGCGCCAGCAGTGACCCCGGGACAGGTAACTACGAGCAGTACTTC.

The chain has TRBV6-5 and TRBJ2-5; 11 positions match TRBD1. The trim removed 7 bases at V and 5 bases at J, leaving 6 bases unmatched. CDR1 and CDR2 (germline): MNHEY, SVGAGI. This CDR3 spans 14 amino acids. CDR3 nucleotides: TGTGCCAGCACCAGGACAGGGGGCAGCGAGACCCAGTACTTC. Protein product: CASTRTGGSETQYF.